The 13 T cell receptor beta chains below come from one sample, sequenced in a study of blood T cell repertoires in COVID-19 (dated by TCRdb to 2020 to 2022). To prepare the library, the immunoSEQ multiplex PCR assay was applied. TCRdb took over this immuneACCESS table, retaining in-frame rearrangements with V and J assigned. Such tables are incomplete; in checked studies, under half of the missing clones stem from an unresolved V gene, and the remainder is unexplained. The sample table holds hundreds of thousands of clones, of which 85% were seen once. The ten most abundant clones make up 9.1% of the sample. Sequenced input: PBMCs or T cells enriched from blood (not recorded which). Receptors originate from a woman aged 45 to 65 with acute COVID-19.

The table lists this clone with a count of one. The CDR3 DNA reads as TGTGCCAGTAAATCCGGGACAGGGACAGATACGCAGTATTTT. Translation gives CASKSGTGTDTQYF. This chain links TRBV19 with TRBJ2-3; the match to TRBD1 covers 9 bases. The CDR3 runs to 14 residues. V was pared by 7 bases and J by 3 bases, with 5 bases of the junction left unmatched. CDR1 LNHDA and CDR2 SQIVND come from the germline V gene (reference sequence).

The chain combines TRBV9 with TRBJ1-2; D is perhaps TRBD1 (6 bases). The germline V gene has CDR1 SGDLS and CDR2 YYNGEE. There are 15 residues in the CDR3. V lost 4 bases and J 0 bases, leaving 13 bases between the germline ends. The CDR3 is CASSPGTTTNYGYTF. CDR3 coding DNA: TGTGCCAGCAGCCCCGGGACAACTACTAACTATGGCTACACCTTC. The variable domain in full, completed from reference TRBV9 and TRBJ1-2, reads DSGVTQTPKHLITATGQRVTLRCSPRSGDLSVYWYQQSLDQGLQFLIQYYNGEERAKGNILERFSAQQFPDLHSELNLSSLELGDSALYFCASSPGTTTNYGYTFGSGTRLTVV.

The rearrangement joins TRBV27 to TRBJ1-2, with D possibly matching TRBD1 (6 bases). In germline, CDR1 is MNHEY, CDR2 SMNVEV (reference sequence). The CDR3 consists of 13 residues. Deletions cut 1 base from V and 8 bases from J, with 11 bases between. The CDR3 sequence: CASSLFGGLGYTF. The CDR3 nucleotides read TGTGCCAGCAGTTTATTCGGGGGGCTCGGCTACACCTTC.

The chain combines TRBV5-1 with TRBJ2-7; 7 nucleotides line up with TRBD1. Trimming removed 4 bases from V and 0 bases from J; junction bases left unmatched: 10. CDR3 length: 16 residues. CDR1 SGHRS and CDR2 YFSETQ come from the germline V gene. The CDR3 loop is CASSLKTGMSSYEQYF. CDR3 coding DNA: TGCGCCAGCAGCCTAAAGACAGGGATGAGCTCCTACGAGCAGTACTTC.

Comment on this clone: The conserved phenylalanine or tryptophan normally closing the CDR3 is absent here, so this likely arose from a read error. It is unclear where the CDR3 begins or ends on the DNA, so no DNA is shown, and the CDR3 is as TCRdb lists it. This rearrangement joins TRBV3-1 (or the pseudogene TRBV3-2) to TRBJ2-7; the D segment call TRBD2 is taken from the table without a DNA check. Germline assignment: CDR1 LGHDT and CDR2 YNNKEL (reference sequence). The CDR3 comprises 10 residues, both ends counted. The CDR3 sequence: CASSQVPGIP.

The chain recombines TRBV5-4 with TRBJ2-6; D is possibly TRBD1 (5 bases). The CDR3 spans 16 residues. V shed 4 bases and J shed 0 bases, with 11 bases lying between them. Germline CDR1 reads SGHNT; CDR2 reads YYREEE (reference sequence). The CDR3 region has the DNA TGTGCCAGCAGCCCCGACAGTCCCTCTGGGGCCAACGTCCTGACTTTC. Translating gives CASSPDSPSGANVLTF.

The table lists this clone with a count of one. The chain joins TRBV9 to TRBJ1-5; D unresolved. From germline, CDR1 is SGDLS and CDR2 YYNGEE. The CDR3 totals 14 residues. V lost 4 bases, J lost 0 bases, and 8 bases lay in between. Here the CDR3 DNA reads TGTGCCAGCAGCTCAATAGATAGCAATCAGCCCCAGCATTTT. Amino acid sequence: CASSSIDSNQPQHF. Complete variable domain (other parts from reference TRBV9 and TRBJ1-5): DSGVTQTPKHLITATGQRVTLRCSPRSGDLSVYWYQQSLDQGLQFLIQYYNGEERAKGNILERFSAQQFPDLHSELNLSSLELGDSALYFCASSSIDSNQPQHFGDGTRLSIL.

This chain joins TRBV19 and TRBJ2-7, with 7 positions matching TRBD1. CDR1 is LNHDA and CDR2 is SQIVND in the germline V gene (reference sequence). The CDR3 contains 17 residues. The J segment lost 2 bases and the V segment lost 5 bases, leaving 15 bases of the junction unmatched. The CDR3 reads CASSFRDREPFTYEQYF. In DNA form, the CDR3 reads TGTGCCAGTAGTTTCCGCGACAGGGAGCCATTTACCTACGAGCAGTACTTC.

A single count supports this clone. The chain employs TRBV19 and TRBJ2-1; 11 bases match TRBD1. In germline, CDR1 is LNHDA, CDR2 SQIVND (reference sequence). This CDR3 comprises 14 residues. Unmatched junction bases numbered 3, after V lost 4 bases and J lost 7 bases. CDR3 region: CASSTGTGGNEQFF. The DNA of the CDR3 is TGTGCCAGTAGTACCGGGACAGGGGGGAATGAGCAGTTCTTC.

The chain joins TRBV7-9 to TRBJ1-1, with TRBD1 identical over 9 bases. Germline V gene lookup returns CDR1 SEHNR and CDR2 FQNEAQ (reference sequence). V lost 2 bases and J lost 3; bases outside the gene matches: 13. CDR3 length: 18 amino acids. CDR3 nucleotide sequence: TGTGCCAGCAGCTTACCTCTGCGGACAGGGGATCGGTACACTGAAGCTTTCTTT. Protein sequence: CASSLPLRTGDRYTEAFF.

This clone was counted a few times. The rearrangement uses TRBV6-1 and TRBJ1-2; D is unresolved. CDR3 length: 15 amino acids. CDR1 MNHNS and CDR2 SASEGT come from the germline V gene. The V end was cut by 0 bases, the J end by 8 bases, with 16 bases between. The CDR3 sequence: CASSEAWGGRVGYTF. The CDR3 DNA reads as TGTGCCAGCAGTGAAGCGTGGGGTGGGAGGGTAGGCTACACCTTC.

This clone was counted a single time. At one end the junction does not follow the germline gene, possibly because of a read error. V is TRBV7-7 and J is TRBJ2-5; 10 positions agree with TRBD2. Germline values: CDR1 SSHAT, CDR2 FNYEAQ (reference sequence). The CDR3 runs 15 residues. DNA of the CDR3: TGTGCTAGCAGCCTAGCGGGGGCGAACCAAGAGACCCAGTACTTC. This translates into CASSLAGANQETQYF.

The V gene is TRBV30, the J gene TRBJ1-2, with 9 nucleotides matching TRBD1. The CDR3 contains 13 residues. The germline V gene encodes CDR1 GTSNPN and CDR2 SVGIG (reference sequence). With 5 bases clipped from V and 8 bases from J, the junction kept 9 bases outside the gene matches. CDR3 loop: CAWVRTGESGYTF. DNA of the CDR3: TGTGCCTGGGTGCGGACAGGGGAGAGCGGCTACACCTTC.